This TCR beta chain originates from a study of T cell repertoires in cytomegalovirus infection. Study-wide background: Shared public TCR beta signatures pointed to both CMV infection and a matching HLA type. General study points: Summed frequency of public TCR beta families distinguished CMV carriers with the relevant HLA.

TCRdb re-derived calls from the reads in MiXCR, one entry per CDR3 protein. The data contain fewer than 300,000 distinct CDR3 sequences, about a quarter of them singletons. V lost 5 bases and J 6 bases, leaving 10 bases between the germline ends. CDR3 size: 12 residues. The germline CDR1 and CDR2 sequences are SGHTA and FQGNSA. This clonotype was counted at least ten times. The antigen is not known. Sequenced sample: PBMCs. This chain connects TRBV7-2 to TRBJ1-2; D might be TRBD1 (5 bases). The clonotype was recovered from a human donor in good health (CMV status not recorded). Some clones in this sample may be carry-over from other donors' samples. DNA for the CDR3: TGTGCCAGCAGCGTCGACAGCCATGGCTACACCTTC. Translating it yields CASSVDSHGYTF.